The T cell receptor beta chain described here comes from a study of blood T cell repertoires in COVID-19 (dated by TCRdb to the early 2020s). In terms of the full investigation: Collaborator samples came from the United States, Italy and Spain and covered acute and convalescent phases of COVID-19. The material from the prospective study consisted of cDNA or gDNA derived from T cells, B-cell-depleted T cells, or PBMCs. The dataset comprised deeply sampled blood TCRbeta repertoires from subjects exposed to, actively infected with, or recovered from COVID-19. The repertoires were released in a freely available public database intended as a resource for research on the immune response to SARS-CoV-2. Samples came from the ongoing ImmuneRACE study (first 160 participants) plus 1,254 subjects from 6 global collaborators. The sample metadata nearly always contained a de-identified subject ID, COVID-19 status, age in years and sex. HLA class I and class II types, where available, came from metadata supplied by the sample provider rather than from assay-based typing. Overall results and qualifications from the work: The amount of clinical and demographic metadata varied by source and participant and was provided uncurated.

TCRbeta CDR3 regions were amplified from genomic DNA by means of the immunoSEQ Assay, a bias-controlled multiplex PCR. For the original study's pipeline: Nucleated cell counts per sample were estimated from amplification of reference gene primers within the assay. Sequence reads were collapsed and filtered to measure the absolute abundance of every unique TCRbeta CDR3 rearrangement. For each sample, productive Simpson clonality was calculated as the square root of Simpson's diversity index across productive rearrangements. This immuneACCESS table, as held by TCRdb, lists in-frame sequences with V and J called but not all clones. Of the missing ones, under half trace to an unresolved V gene in checked studies; the others have no known cause. The DNA was the basis for D and trimming; V, J and clone size are from that table. A total of tens of thousands of clones appear in this sample, around 80% of them only once. The ten largest clones represent 21% of the sample.

The germline V gene supplies CDR1 SGDLS and CDR2 YYNGEE. The CDR3 runs 15 amino acids, cysteine and phenylalanine included. Here the CDR3 DNA is all that survives: 45 bases in frame from base 1. The junction carries 12 bases between V and J, which are trimmed by 0 bases and 3 bases respectively. Collaborating institutions collected whole blood in K2EDTA tubes following their own protocols. For TCRbeta analysis, collaborators shipped samples in one of three forms: frozen whole blood, isolated PBMCs, or DNA extracted from either of those sample types. About this clone itself: The target of this receptor is not known. There are no base qualities to consult, and no much larger clone falls within one base.

This receptor was taken from a human donor in a cohort sampled during active COVID-19. The sample was peripheral blood. The sequence is built from TRBV9 and TRBJ1-1; the D gene is perhaps TRBD1, on 5 matching bases. The CDR3 region has the sequence CASSVAPRADTEAFF. At the DNA level, the sequence is TGTGCCAGCAGCGTAGCGCCCAGGGCGGACACTGAAGCTTTCTTT.